Given below is one T cell receptor (beta chain) in context. Antigen unknown. The data were taken from a study of shared clonotypes between healthy human individuals. Study results and limitations: Tissue TCR repertoires likely differ from these blood-only repertoires.

Nashville, Tennessee was home to all donors, each a Caucasian adult. In the source study's methods: Quality scores were absent from the junction-only immunoSEQ sequences, so filtering differed. Libraries were prepared by immunoSEQ multiplex PCR; TCRdb keeps only in-frame clonotypes and omits some of them. From that table come the V and J calls and clone size; the DNA was used to work out D and trimming. The table records about a million clones, about 80% of them present only once. The sequence was obtained from a young man in good health. The sequenced sample was memory CD4+ T cells sorted from blood. Subset defined: CD45RA-negative fraction.

The CDR3 nucleotides read TGTGCCAGTACCAGGGGGGATGGCTACACCTTC. It codes for CASTRGDGYTF. The chain employs TRBV19 and TRBJ1-2, with 7 bases fitting TRBD1. V lost 7 bases and J lost 6; bases outside the gene matches: 2. Per the germline V gene, CDR1 is LNHDA and CDR2 is SQIVND (reference sequence). The CDR3 runs 11 residues.